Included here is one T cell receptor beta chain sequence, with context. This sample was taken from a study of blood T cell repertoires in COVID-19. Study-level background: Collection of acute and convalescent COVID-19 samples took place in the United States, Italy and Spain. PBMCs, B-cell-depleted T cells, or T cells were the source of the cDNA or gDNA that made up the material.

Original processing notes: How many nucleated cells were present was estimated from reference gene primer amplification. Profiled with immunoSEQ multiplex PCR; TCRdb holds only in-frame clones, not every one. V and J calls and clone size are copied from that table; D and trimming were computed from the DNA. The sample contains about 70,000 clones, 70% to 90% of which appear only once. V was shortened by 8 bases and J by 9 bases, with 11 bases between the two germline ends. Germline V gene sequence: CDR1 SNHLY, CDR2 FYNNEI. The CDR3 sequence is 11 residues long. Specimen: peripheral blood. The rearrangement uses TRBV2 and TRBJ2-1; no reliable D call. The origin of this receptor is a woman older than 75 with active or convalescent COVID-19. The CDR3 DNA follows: TGTGCCAGCGGCCGTTATACTGAGCAGTTCTTC. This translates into CASGRYTEQFF.